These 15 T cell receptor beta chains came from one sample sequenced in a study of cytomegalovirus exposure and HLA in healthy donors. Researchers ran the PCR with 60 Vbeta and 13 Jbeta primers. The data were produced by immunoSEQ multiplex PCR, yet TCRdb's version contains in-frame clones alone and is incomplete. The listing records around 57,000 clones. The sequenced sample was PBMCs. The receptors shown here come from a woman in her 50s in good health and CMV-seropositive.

The CDR3 bases are TGTGCCAGTATCCGGACAGGCGGCGATGAAAAACTGTTTTTT. This sequence encodes CASIRTGGDEKLFF. V usage is TRBV19 and J usage is TRBJ1-4, with TRBD1 identical over 7 bases. This CDR3 contains 14 residues. CDR1 and CDR2 from the germline V gene are LNHDA and SQIVND (reference sequence). Losses at the gene ends were 7 bases for V and 6 bases for J; bases not matched to a gene: 8.

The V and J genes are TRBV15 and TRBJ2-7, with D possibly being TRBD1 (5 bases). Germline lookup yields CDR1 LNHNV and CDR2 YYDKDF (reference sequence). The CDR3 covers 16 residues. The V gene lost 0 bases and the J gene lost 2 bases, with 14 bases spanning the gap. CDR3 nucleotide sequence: TGTGCCACCAGCAGAGATCTCGCAGGGCTCCCCTACGAGCAGTACTTC. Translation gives CATSRDLAGLPYEQYF.

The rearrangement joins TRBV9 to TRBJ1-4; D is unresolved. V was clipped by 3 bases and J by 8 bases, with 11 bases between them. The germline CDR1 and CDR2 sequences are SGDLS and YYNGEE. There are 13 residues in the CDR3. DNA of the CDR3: TGTGCCAGCAGCGGCCCTCGGTCCGAAAAACTGTTTTTT. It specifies CASSGPRSEKLFF.

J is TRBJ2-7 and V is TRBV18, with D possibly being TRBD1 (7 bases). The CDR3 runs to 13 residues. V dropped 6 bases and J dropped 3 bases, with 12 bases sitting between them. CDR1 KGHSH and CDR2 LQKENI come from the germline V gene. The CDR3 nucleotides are TGTGCCAGCTCCCAGGGGGGTGGCTACGAGCAGTACTTC. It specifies CASSQGGGYEQYF.

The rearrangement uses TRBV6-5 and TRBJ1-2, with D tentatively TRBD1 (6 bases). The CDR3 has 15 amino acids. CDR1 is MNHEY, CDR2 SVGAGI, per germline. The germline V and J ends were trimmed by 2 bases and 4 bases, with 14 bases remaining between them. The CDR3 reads CASSYTTGAGYGYTF. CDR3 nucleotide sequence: TGTGCCAGCAGTTACACGACAGGTGCAGGCTATGGCTACACCTTC.

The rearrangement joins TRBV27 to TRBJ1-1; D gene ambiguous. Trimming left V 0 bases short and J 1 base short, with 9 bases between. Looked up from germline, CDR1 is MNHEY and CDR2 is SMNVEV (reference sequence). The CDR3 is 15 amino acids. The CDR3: CASSLSGQPNTEAFF. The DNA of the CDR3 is TGTGCCAGCAGTTTATCGGGCCAGCCGAACACTGAAGCTTTCTTT.

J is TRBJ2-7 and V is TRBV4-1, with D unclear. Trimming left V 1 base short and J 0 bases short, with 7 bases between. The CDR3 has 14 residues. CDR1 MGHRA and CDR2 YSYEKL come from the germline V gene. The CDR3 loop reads CASSQVGSSYEQYF. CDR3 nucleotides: TGCGCCAGCAGCCAAGTCGGTAGCTCCTACGAGCAGTACTTC.

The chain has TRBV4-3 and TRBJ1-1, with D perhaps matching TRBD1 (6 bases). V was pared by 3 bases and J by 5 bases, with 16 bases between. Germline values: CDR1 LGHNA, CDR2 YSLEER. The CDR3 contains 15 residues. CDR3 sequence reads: CASSQPRGSDTEAFF. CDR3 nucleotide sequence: TGCGCCAGCAGCCAGCCCAGGGGATCGGATACTGAAGCTTTCTTT.

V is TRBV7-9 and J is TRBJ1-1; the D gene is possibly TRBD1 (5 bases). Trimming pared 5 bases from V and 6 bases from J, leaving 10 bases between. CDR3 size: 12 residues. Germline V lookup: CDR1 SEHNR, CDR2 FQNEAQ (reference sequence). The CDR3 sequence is CASSLRGSEAFF. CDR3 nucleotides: TGTGCCAGCAGCCTACGGGGGTCTGAAGCTTTCTTT.

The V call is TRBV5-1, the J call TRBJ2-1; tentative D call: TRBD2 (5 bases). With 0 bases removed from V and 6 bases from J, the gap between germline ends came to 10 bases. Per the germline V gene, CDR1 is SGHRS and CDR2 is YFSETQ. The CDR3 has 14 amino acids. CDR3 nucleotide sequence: TGCGCCAGCAGCTTGGGAGCGGTAGGCAATGAGCAGTTCTTC. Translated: CASSLGAVGNEQFF.

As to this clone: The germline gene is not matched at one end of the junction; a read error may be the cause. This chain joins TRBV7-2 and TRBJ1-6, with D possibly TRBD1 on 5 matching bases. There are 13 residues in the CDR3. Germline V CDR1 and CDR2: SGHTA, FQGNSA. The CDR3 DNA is TGTGCCAGCAGTTTAGGGGCGGGTCAACCCCTCCACTTT. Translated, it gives CASSLGAGQPLHF.

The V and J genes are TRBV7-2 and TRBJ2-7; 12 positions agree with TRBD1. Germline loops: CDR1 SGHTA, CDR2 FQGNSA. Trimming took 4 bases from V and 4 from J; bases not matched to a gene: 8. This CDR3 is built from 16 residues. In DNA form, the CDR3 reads TGTGCCAGCAGCTACTCCGGGACAGGGGGCGGTTACGAGCAGTACTTC. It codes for CASSYSGTGGGYEQYF.

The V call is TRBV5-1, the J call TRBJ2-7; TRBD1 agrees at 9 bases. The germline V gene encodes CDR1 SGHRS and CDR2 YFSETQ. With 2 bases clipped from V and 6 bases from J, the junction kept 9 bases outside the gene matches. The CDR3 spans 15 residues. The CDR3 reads CASSLSGPGQGEQYF. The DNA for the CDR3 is TGCGCCAGCAGCTTAAGTGGCCCGGGACAGGGCGAGCAGTACTTC. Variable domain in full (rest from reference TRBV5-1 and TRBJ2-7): KAGVTQTPRYLIKTRGQQVTLSCSPISGHRSVSWYQQTPGQGLQFLFEYFSETQRNKGNFPGRFSGRQFSNSRSEMNVSTLELGDSALYLCASSLSGPGQGEQYFGPGTRLTVT.

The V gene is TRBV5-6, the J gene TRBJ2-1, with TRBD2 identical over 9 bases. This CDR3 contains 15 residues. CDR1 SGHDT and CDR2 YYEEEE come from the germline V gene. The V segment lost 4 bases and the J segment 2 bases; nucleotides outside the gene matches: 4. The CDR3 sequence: CASSMGLATYNEQFF. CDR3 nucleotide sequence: TGTGCCAGCAGCATGGGACTAGCTACCTACAATGAGCAGTTCTTC.

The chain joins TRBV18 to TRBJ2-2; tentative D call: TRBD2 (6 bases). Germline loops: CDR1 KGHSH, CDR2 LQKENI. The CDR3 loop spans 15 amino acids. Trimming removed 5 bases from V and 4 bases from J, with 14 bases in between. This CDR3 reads CASSSDYRGTGELFF. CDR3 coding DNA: TGTGCCAGCTCATCGGACTACCGGGGCACCGGGGAGCTGTTTTTT.